Listed below are T cell receptor beta chains from one sample, sequenced in a study of radiation and T cells in renal cell carcinoma. Sequenced by immunoSEQ multiplex PCR; TCRdb stores in-frame clones only, minus some. Among about 120,000 clones, more than 80% were seen once, and the ten largest hold approximately 1.9%. This sample comprised blood, obtained from a patient whose treatment included radiotherapy and nephrectomy. These receptors all come from a woman in her fifties or sixties with renal cell carcinoma. Both conserved end residues are part of each CDR3. Part of the rows lack a size; the others show once, few, many or a class for expanded clones.

>NA|TRBJ2-1|TRBV4-1
CASSQGYNEQFF
>NA|TRBJ1-1|TRBV5-8
CASSVETGRNTEAFF
>NA|TRBJ2-3|TRBV19
CASSIGSGRPSTDTQYF
>NA|TRBJ1-3|TRBV14
CASSQLNSPGNTIYF
>NA|TRBJ1-5|TRBV2
CASSENSLSNQPQHF
>NA|TRBJ2-1|TRBV4-2
CASSQITATTHEQFF
>NA|TRBJ1-2|TRBV5-4
CASGYVGGRGGYGYTF
>NA|TRBJ1-4|TRBV5-6
CASSFLNRGVEKLFF
>NA|TRBJ1-5|TRBV19
CASSTAGGGSNQPQHF
>NA|TRBJ2-2|TRBV19
CASKGQLNTGELFF
>NA|TRBJ2-1|TRBV6-5
CASSRQDHSYNEQFF
>NA|TRBJ2-3|TRBV20-1
CSAFSTDTQYF
>NA|TRBJ1-6|TRBV11-2
CASSGTRSAGSPLHF
>once|TRBJ1-5|TRBV6-5
CASSSLLEVGNQPQHF
>NA|TRBJ2-5|TRBV30
CAWSLSLETQYF
>many|TRBJ1-4|TRBV9
CASSVRPSLNEKLFF
>NA|TRBJ1-2|TRBV6-5
CASSYAKFRQGGDYTF
>NA|TRBJ2-1|TRBV5-1
CASSYGSTQGDEQFF
>few|TRBJ1-1|TRBV25-1
CASSGQGDTEAFF
>NA|TRBJ2-2|TRBV11-3
CASSLAPSTGELFF
>NA|TRBJ1-4|TRBV5-1
CASSLGGQDNEKLFF
>few|TRBJ1-4|TRBV4-2
CASSQESQKLFF
>few|TRBJ1-1|TRBV5-3
CARSSALNTEAFF
>NA|TRBJ2-6|TRBV27
CASSSSGANVLTF
>few|TRBJ1-1|TRBV6-4
CASSAGVNTEAFF
>NA|TRBJ1-5|TRBV9
CASSDSPRTGWNQPQHF
>NA|TRBJ1-5|TRBV4-2
CASRRVPGQSFNQPQHF
>NA|TRBJ2-1|TRBV13
CASSSRLAGDAYNEQFF
>NA|TRBJ2-3|TRBV19
CASSRTGEGFTDTQYF
>NA|TRBJ2-3|TRBV29-1
CSIGQGADTQYF
>NA|TRBJ2-7|TRBV28
CASTTTGGGEQYF
>NA|TRBJ1-5|TRBV28
CASRSGTSNQPQHF
>few|TRBJ1-1|TRBV16
CASTRQGAGTEAFF
>NA|TRBJ2-2|TRBV6-1
CASSGQGLTGELFF
>NA|TRBJ2-3|TRBV5-5
CASSAGGQGVVDTQYF
>NA|TRBJ1-4|TRBV28
CASRFTGVNEKLFF
>NA|TRBJ1-4|TRBV19
CASSIGGQGALEKLFF
>once|TRBJ1-2|TRBV4-1
CASSQTPTDSYGYTF
>NA|TRBJ2-1|TRBV19
CASSLGLADEQFF
>NA|TRBJ2-7|TRBV21-1
CASSKPGPSASEQYF
>NA|TRBJ2-5|TRBV19
CAPGGETQYF
>NA|TRBJ1-4|TRBV15
CATSRVGGTNEKLFF